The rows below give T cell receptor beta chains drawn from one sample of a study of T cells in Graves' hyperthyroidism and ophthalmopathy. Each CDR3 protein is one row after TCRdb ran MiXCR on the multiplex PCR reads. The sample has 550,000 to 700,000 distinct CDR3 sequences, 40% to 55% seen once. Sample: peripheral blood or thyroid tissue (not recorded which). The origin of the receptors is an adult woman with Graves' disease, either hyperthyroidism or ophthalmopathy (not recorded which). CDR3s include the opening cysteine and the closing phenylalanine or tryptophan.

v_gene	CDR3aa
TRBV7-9	CASSLIARDFEQFF
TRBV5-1	CASRRGNTGELFF
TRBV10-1	CASLAGRFYEQYF
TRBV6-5	CASSYSNRGYEQYF
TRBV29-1	CSSVQGPEAFF
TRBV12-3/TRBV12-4	CASSFSAEGNTIYF
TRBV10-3	CAITSTSTDTQYF
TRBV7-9	CASSLSSGTYYEQYF
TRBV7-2	CASSTRQGYGNTIYF
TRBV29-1	CSVGTGGGHYGYTF
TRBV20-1	CSARKTGNTF
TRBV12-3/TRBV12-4	CASSLYGQSETQYF
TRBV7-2	CASSLTFAATEAFF
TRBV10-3	CAISDWADLYLPETQYF
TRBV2	CASSEAKDRRGETQYF
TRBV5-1	CASSLDTSGGPNTGELFF
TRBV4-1	CASSQENRYEQYF
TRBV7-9	CASSLGGTGDGQPQHF